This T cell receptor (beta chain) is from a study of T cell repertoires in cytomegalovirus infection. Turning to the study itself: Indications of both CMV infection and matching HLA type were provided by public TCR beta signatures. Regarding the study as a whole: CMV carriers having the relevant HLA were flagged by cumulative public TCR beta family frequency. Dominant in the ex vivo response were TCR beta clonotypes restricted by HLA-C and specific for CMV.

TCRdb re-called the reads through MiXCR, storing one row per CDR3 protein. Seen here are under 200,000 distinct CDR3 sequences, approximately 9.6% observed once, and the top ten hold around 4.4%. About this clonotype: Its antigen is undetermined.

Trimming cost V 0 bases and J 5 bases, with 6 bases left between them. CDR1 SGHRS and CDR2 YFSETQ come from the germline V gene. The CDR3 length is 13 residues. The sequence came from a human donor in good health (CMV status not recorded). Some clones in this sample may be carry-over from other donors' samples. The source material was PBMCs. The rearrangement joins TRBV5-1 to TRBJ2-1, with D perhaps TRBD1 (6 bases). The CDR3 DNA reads TGCGCCAGCAGCTTGGACAGGGACAATGAGCAGTTCTTC. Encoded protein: CASSLDRDNEQFF.